This T cell receptor (beta chain) originates from a study of regulatory T cells in long-lasting Graves disease. Germline CDR1 LGHNA, CDR2 YNFKEQ. This CDR3 is 18 amino acids long. Unmatched junction bases numbered 6, after V lost 1 base and J lost 0 bases. Indicated time point: newly diagnosed GD, antithyroid drugs for less than 3 months. The authors made the TCR library using RNA they extracted from PBMCs. To make TCR beta libraries, researchers used iRepertoire HTBI primers and Arm-PCR of CDR3 regions. TCRdb called the multiplex PCR reads again in MiXCR, with one record for every CDR3 protein. The sample has hundreds of thousands of distinct CDR3 sequences, 16% seen once; the top ten hold 25% to 30%. Separately, the same data were catalogued under a study of T cells in Graves' hyperthyroidism and ophthalmopathy. Turning to that study: The HTBI primer set was used in a first-round RT-PCR of the TCR CDR3.

Sequences were derived from peripheral blood mononuclear cells (PBMCs), sampled at new diagnosis, from a patient treated with antithyroid drugs. This chain joins TRBV4-2 and TRBJ2-5; 12 nucleotides match TRBD2. The receptor was isolated from a man in his forties or fifties with Graves disease. The chain's CDR3 is CASSQASGGAYNQETQYF. CDR3 in DNA: TGTGCCAGCAGCCAAGCTAGCGGGGGGGCCTACAACCAAGAGACCCAGTACTTC.